This T cell receptor (beta chain) was identified during a study of T cell responses to AZD1222 COVID-19 vaccine. General study findings and limits: Baseline serostatus was positive in only six AZD1222 recipients. The donor group comprised mostly white British people and more females; the analysis possibly underestimated clonal diversity.

The CDR3 consists of 13 residues. V lost 6 bases and J lost 0, with 6 bases in between. The germline CDR1 and CDR2 sequences are SNHLY and FYNNEI. This clone was seen a single time. Its antigen is still unknown. TCRdb keeps only in-frame clones here, not all; method: immunoSEQ multiplex PCR. The data hold more than 120,000 clones, with roughly 91% observed a single time. The V and J genes are TRBV2 and TRBJ2-4; D remains unclear. This specimen consisted of peripheral blood, obtained on day 0 of AZD1222 vaccination. The sequence was obtained from an adult in good health. The CDR3 coding sequence is TGTGCCAGCAGCCTACTAGCCAAAAACATTCAGTACTTC. Protein sequence: CASSLLAKNIQYF.